These 9 T cell receptor beta chains were all obtained from the same sample, sequenced in a study of post-analysis software for immune sequencing data. Study-level findings and limits: TRBV segments more frequent in patients than in controls numbered several and included TRBV5-6, TRBV5-1 and TRBV20-1.

Researchers reported that TCR beta cDNA libraries carried unique molecular identifiers. TCRdb re-derived calls from the PCR reads in MiXCR, one entry per CDR3 protein. The data show roughly 670,000 distinct CDR3 sequences, about 60% seen once. No antigen has been identified for these receptors. The source material was blood. Receptors were obtained from a girl aged 2 to 9 with multiple sclerosis.

The chain employs TRBV7-2 and TRBJ2-3; the match to TRBD2 covers 9 bases. Per the germline V gene, CDR1 is SGHTA and CDR2 is FQGNSA. The CDR3 has 14 amino acids. V shed 6 bases, J shed 4 bases, and the junction held 5 bases outside the gene matches. This chain's CDR3 is CASRGLALSDTQYF. DNA for the CDR3: TGTGCCAGCAGGGGACTAGCCCTGTCAGATACGCAGTATTTT.

This clonotype has more than one count but fewer than ten. The chain links TRBV6-6 to TRBJ2-7, with D tentatively TRBD1 (6 bases). The V and J ends lost 1 base and 0 bases respectively, with 13 bases between them. Germline V gives CDR1 MNHNY, CDR2 SVGAGI (reference sequence). The CDR3 length is 16 residues. Written as DNA, the CDR3 is TGTGCCAGCAGTTACTTCAGGGGACGGAGCTCCTACGAGCAGTACTTC. It is translated as CASSYFRGRSSYEQYF.

The sample holds a few counts of this clonotype. The V call is TRBV6-5, the J call TRBJ2-3; TRBD2 agrees at 9 bases. The ends lost 6 bases at V and 8 bases at J; junction bases unmatched: 12. This CDR3 is 15 amino acids long. Germline V gene lookup returns CDR1 MNHEY and CDR2 SVGAGI. The CDR3 spells CASRSRPLAGTTQYF. The CDR3 nucleotides are TGTGCCAGCAGGTCCCGGCCGCTAGCGGGAACTACGCAGTATTTT.

The chain uses TRBV21-1 and TRBJ1-2. TRBV21-1 is a pseudogene segment. The CDR3 length is 12 residues. CDR3: CASSIRMAGYTF. The CDR3 DNA sequence: TGTGCCAGCAGCATCAGGATGGCTGGCTACACCTTC.

This clonotype turned up a few times. V usage is TRBV5-1 and J usage is TRBJ2-1, with 10 bases fitting TRBD2. V was clipped by 3 bases and J by 5 bases; unmatched bases: 5. This CDR3 has 15 residues. Germline CDR1 is SGHRS and CDR2 is YFSETQ. The CDR3 DNA follows: TGCGCCAGCAGCTCCGGACTAGCGGTACACAATGAGCAGTTCTTC. Translating it yields CASSSGLAVHNEQFF. Based on the CDR3 plus reference TRBV5-1 and TRBJ2-1, the full variable domain is KAGVTQTPRYLIKTRGQQVTLSCSPISGHRSVSWYQQTPGQGLQFLFEYFSETQRNKGNFPGRFSGRQFSNSRSEMNVSTLELGDSALYLCASSSGLAVHNEQFFGPGTRLTVL.

This clonotype was seen more than once but under ten times. V usage is TRBV10-3 and J usage is TRBJ1-6, with D unresolved. The CDR3 totals 17 residues. Trimming took off 3 bases at V and 0 bases at J, with 12 bases between the two ends. The V gene's germline CDR1 is ENHRY and CDR2 SYGVKD. The CDR3 is CAISETSGSSYNSPLHF. The CDR3 bases are TGTGCCATCAGTGAAACTTCGGGGAGCTCCTATAATTCACCCCTCCACTTT.

The chain carries TRBV28 and TRBJ1-1; 9 bases are a match to TRBD1. This CDR3 is 14 amino acids long. Germline V gene sequence: CDR1 MDHEN, CDR2 SYDVKM. Losses at the gene ends were 11 bases for V and 4 bases for J; bases not matched to a gene: 11. The CDR3 DNA reads TGTGCCGAGGGCGAGGGGGGACAGGGCACTGAAGCTTTCTTT. Residues: CAEGEGGQGTEAFF.

V and J are TRBV10-3 and TRBJ2-5; the match to TRBD2 covers 10 bases. The DNA end favors TRBJ2-7, so the J call may be wrong. The length of the CDR3 is 15 residues. Germline CDR1 reads ENHRY; CDR2 reads SYGVKD. CDR3 sequence reads: CAINKREGEVHEQYF. Written as DNA, the CDR3 is TGTGCCATCAATAAGCGGGAGGGCGAGGTTCACGAGCAGTACTTC.

This clonotype was seen only a few times. This chain links TRBV12-3 or TRBV12-4 with TRBJ2-1; D call uncertain. The CDR3 is 14 residues long. V was trimmed by 4 bases and J by 3 bases, leaving 10 bases between them. As DNA, the CDR3 is TGTGCCAGCAGTTCCCAGGCCCTCTACAATGAGCAGTTCTTC. This gives the protein CASSSQALYNEQFF.